The rows below give T cell receptor beta chains drawn from one sample of a study of CD8+ T cells in alopecia areata. Some clones are missing from TCRdb's copy, which holds only in-frame ones; the method was immunoSEQ multiplex PCR. Of some 120,000 clones detected, about 50% appear once; the ten largest clones hold over 9.5%. The sample taken for sequencing was NKG2D-low CD8+ T cells sorted from blood. Source of these receptors: a human donor with alopecia areata. The CDR3 runs from the conserved cysteine through the conserved F or W. A D gene is named only where the DNA matches it firmly. A clone size is listed for some rows: how often the clone was seen (once, few, many), or a class if it is expanded.

>TRBV29-1|few|TRBJ2-5|-
TGCAGCGTAGTCCCGGGGGACCAAGAGACCCAGTACTTC
CSVVPGDQETQYF
>TRBV5-4|-|TRBJ2-5|-
TGTGCCAGCAGCTGGACCACCGGGGGACGAGAGACCCAGTACTTC
CASSWTTGGRETQYF
>TRBV29-1|-|TRBJ1-1|-
TGCAGCGTGGAACACGGGAACACTGAAGCTTTCTTT
CSVEHGNTEAFF
>TRBV29-1|few|TRBJ1-1|-
TGCAGCGTCGTGGACAGTTCCGAGCCTGAAGCTTTCTTT
CSVVDSSEPEAFF
>TRBV2|few|TRBJ2-1|-
TGTGCCAGCAAGGGCGTCGCCGGGAGCGAGCAGTTCTTC
CASKGVAGSEQFF
>TRBV29-1|-|TRBJ2-4|-
TGCAGCGTTGAACTTACCAAAAACATTCAGTACTTC
CSVELTKNIQYF
>TRBV25-1|-|TRBJ2-7|TRBD1
TGTGCCAGCAGTGAGGGACAGGGATCTGAGGAGCAGTACTTC
CASSEGQGSEEQYF
>TRBV6-5|-|TRBJ2-5|TRBD1
TGTGCCAGCATCCTCCGCCCAGGGGGCGCGGAGACCCAGTACTTC
CASILRPGGAETQYF
>TRBV29-1|-|TRBJ2-3|-
TGCAGCGTTGTTGGATGGGATACGCAGTATTTT
CSVVGWDTQYF
>TRBV29-1|-|TRBJ2-7|-
TGCAGCGTTCTCCCCTCCCCACGCGGGGTTGACGAGCAGTACTTC
CSVLPSPRGVDEQYF
>TRBV29-1|few|TRBJ2-5|-
TGCAGCGCCATTAGTGGAGAGACCCAGTACTTC
CSAISGETQYF
>TRBV28|-|TRBJ2-5|-
TGTGCCAGCAGTTCCCGACAGGAGGCGGGAGAGACCCAGTACTTC
CASSSRQEAGETQYF
>TRBV29-1|few|TRBJ2-7|-
TGCAGCACAGCCGATGGCGAGCAGTACTTC
CSTADGEQYF
>TRBV29-1|few|TRBJ2-7|TRBD2
TGCAGCGTTGAAGCGGGAGGAGGCTACGAGCAGTACTTC
CSVEAGGGYEQYF
>TRBV29-1|-|TRBJ2-1|-
TGCAGCGTTGACGGGGGAGTCTATGAGCAGTTCTTC
CSVDGGVYEQFF
>TRBV29-1|few|TRBJ1-4|-
TGCAGCGTTTTACAGGGAGGGGAAAAACTGTTTTTT
CSVLQGGEKLFF
>TRBV29-1|few|TRBJ2-7|TRBD1
TGCAGCGTTGAAGAACCGGGACAGGGCCACTACGAGCAGTACTTC
CSVEEPGQGHYEQYF
>TRBV5-6|-|TRBJ2-1|-
TGTGCCAGCAGCCAGGGACGCTCCGAGCAGTTCTTC
CASSQGRSEQFF
>TRBV9|-|TRBJ2-3|-
TGTGCCAGCAGCGGGGGCCCCGACGATACGCAGTATTTT
CASSGGPDDTQYF
>TRBV6-5|few|TRBJ2-5|TRBD1
TGTGCCAGCAGCTTGGACAGGAAGACCCAGTACTTC
CASSLDRKTQYF
>TRBV19|few|TRBJ2-4|-
TGTGCCAGTAGTCGGCATGTGAACATTCAGTACTTC
CASSRHVNIQYF
>TRBV30|-|TRBJ2-7|-
TGTGCCTGGAGTCAGACAGCCTACGAGCAGTACTTC
CAWSQTAYEQYF
>TRBV30|-|TRBJ2-7|-
TGTGCCTGGCAGTCCGCGGCCTACGAGCAGTACTTC
CAWQSAAYEQYF
>TRBV28|few|TRBJ2-4|TRBD2
TGTGCCAGCAGTTATAGCGGGACGTTCCAAAACATTCAGTACTTC
CASSYSGTFQNIQYF
>TRBV30|-|TRBJ2-3|-
TGTGCCTGGAGTTTACCCTCCACAGATACGCAGTATTTT
CAWSLPSTDTQYF
>TRBV27|-|TRBJ2-7|-
TGTGCCAGCAGTCGAGAGGGCTACGAGCAGTACTTC
CASSREGYEQYF
>TRBV2|few|TRBJ2-1|-
TGTGCCAGCAGTCTCCGCTACAATGAGCAGTTCTTC
CASSLRYNEQFF
>TRBV27|few|TRBJ2-7|-
TGTGCCAGCTGGACAGAGGACTACGAGCAGTACTTC
CASWTEDYEQYF
>TRBV29-1|-|TRBJ2-3|-
TGCAGCGTTGAAGACGGCAGCGACACAGATACGCAGTATTTT
CSVEDGSDTDTQYF
>TRBV29-1|few|TRBJ1-2|-
TGCAGCGCCCCTGTGGGGGGGAATCGCTACACCTTC
CSAPVGGNRYTF
>TRBV2|-|TRBJ1-5|-
TGTGCCAGCAGTGAACTGGGAACGCCCCAGCATTTT
CASSELGTPQHF